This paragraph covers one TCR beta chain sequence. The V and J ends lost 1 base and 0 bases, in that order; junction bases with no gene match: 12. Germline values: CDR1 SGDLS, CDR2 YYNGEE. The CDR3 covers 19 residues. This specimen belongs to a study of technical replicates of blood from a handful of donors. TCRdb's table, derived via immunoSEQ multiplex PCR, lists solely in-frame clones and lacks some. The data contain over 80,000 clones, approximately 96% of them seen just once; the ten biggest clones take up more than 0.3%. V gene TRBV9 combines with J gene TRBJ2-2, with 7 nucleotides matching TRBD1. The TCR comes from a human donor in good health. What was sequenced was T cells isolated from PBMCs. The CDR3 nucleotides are TGTGCCAGCAGCGTACGACAGGGTCCGACGTTCGCGAACACCGGGGAGCTGTTTTTT. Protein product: CASSVRQGPTFANTGELFF.